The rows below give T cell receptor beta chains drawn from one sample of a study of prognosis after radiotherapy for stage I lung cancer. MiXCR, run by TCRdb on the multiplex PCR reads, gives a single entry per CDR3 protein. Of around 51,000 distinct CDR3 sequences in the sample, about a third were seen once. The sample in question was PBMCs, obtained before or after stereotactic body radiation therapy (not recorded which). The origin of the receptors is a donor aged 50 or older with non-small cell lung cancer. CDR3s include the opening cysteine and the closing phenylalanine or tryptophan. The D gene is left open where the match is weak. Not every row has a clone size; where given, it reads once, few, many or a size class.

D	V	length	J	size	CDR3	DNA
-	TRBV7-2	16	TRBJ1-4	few	CASSLVFSRVGEKLFF	TGTGCCAGCAGCTTGGTATTCTCCCGGGTCGGCGAAAAACTGTTTTTT
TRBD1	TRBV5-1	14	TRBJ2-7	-	CASRLNDRVGEQYF	TGCGCCAGCAGGTTGAATGACAGGGTGGGCGAGCAGTACTTC
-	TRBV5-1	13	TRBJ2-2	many	CASSLGWAGELFF	TGCGCCAGCAGCTTGGGCTGGGCCGGGGAGCTGTTTTTT
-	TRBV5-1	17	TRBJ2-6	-	CASSLWSTTFGASVLTF	TGCGCCAGCAGCTTGTGGTCCACTACGTTCGGGGCCAGCGTCCTGACTTTC
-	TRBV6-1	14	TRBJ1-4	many	CASRQQGQWEKLFF	TGTGCCAGCAGACAACAGGGTCAGTGGGAAAAACTGTTTTTT
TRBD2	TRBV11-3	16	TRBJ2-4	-	CASSLGASGTTGEQYF	TGTGCCAGCAGCTTAGGGGCTAGCGGGACCACGGGTGAGCAGTACTTC
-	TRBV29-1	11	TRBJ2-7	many	CSVGGSREQYF	TGCAGCGTTGGAGGGTCTAGGGAGCAGTACTTC
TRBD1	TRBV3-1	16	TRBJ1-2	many	CASSANELQGYSGYTF	TGTGCCAGCAGCGCCAACGAGTTACAGGGGTACAGTGGCTACACCTTC
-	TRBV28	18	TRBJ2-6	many	CASLSPGSSDPGANVLTF	TGTGCCAGCCTCTCGCCGGGCAGTTCAGACCCTGGGGCCAACGTCCTGACTTTC
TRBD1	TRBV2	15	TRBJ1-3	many	CASSPRTGTGNTIYF	TGTGCCAGCAGTCCACGGACAGGGACTGGAAACACCATATATTTT
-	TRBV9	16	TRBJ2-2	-	CASSPRCSESTGELFF	TGTGCCAGCAGCCCCCGATGCAGTGAGTCCACCGGGGAGCTGTTTTTT
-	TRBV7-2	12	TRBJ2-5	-	CASSLIMETQYF	TGTGCCAGCAGCTTAATTATGGAGACCCAGTACTTC
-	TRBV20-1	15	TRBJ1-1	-	CSASGTVGINTEAFF	TGCAGTGCTAGCGGCACAGTGGGGATTAACACTGAAGCTTTCTTT
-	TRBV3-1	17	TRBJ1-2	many	CASSSLANRGGSYGYTF	TGTGCCAGCAGCTCACTTGCCAACCGGGGAGGATCCTATGGCTACACCTTC
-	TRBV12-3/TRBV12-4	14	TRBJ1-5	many	CASSLDTINQPQHF	TGTGCCAGCAGTTTAGATACTATTAATCAGCCCCAGCATTTT
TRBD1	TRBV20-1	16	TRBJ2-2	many	CSAPGQGAPYTGELFF	TGCAGTGCCCCGGGACAGGGGGCCCCTTACACCGGGGAGCTGTTTTTT
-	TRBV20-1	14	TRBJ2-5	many	CSVFVRAGGGPQYF	TGCAGTGTATTCGTTCGAGCCGGAGGGGGGCCCCAGTACTTC
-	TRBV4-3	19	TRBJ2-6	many	CASSQAGLIKGFGANVLTF	TGCGCCAGCAGCCAAGCGGGACTCATCAAGGGGTTTGGGGCCAACGTCCTGACTTTC
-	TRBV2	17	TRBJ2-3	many	CASSGDPPGYSTNTQYF	TGTGCCAGCAGTGGAGATCCCCCGGGTTATAGCACAAATACGCAGTATTTT
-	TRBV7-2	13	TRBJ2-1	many	CASSLESGGEQFF	TGTGCCAGCAGCTTAGAGAGTGGCGGCGAGCAGTTCTTC
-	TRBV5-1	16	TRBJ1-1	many	CASSWTPGPTNTEAFF	TGCGCCAGCAGCTGGACCCCCGGCCCAACGAACACTGAAGCTTTCTTT
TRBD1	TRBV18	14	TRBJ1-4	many	CASAPGTVNEKLFF	TGTGCCAGCGCCCCGGGGACAGTAAATGAAAAACTGTTTTTT
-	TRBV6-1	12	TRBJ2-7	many	CASCHFQEQQYF	TGTGCCAGCTGCCACTTTCAGGAACAGCAGTACTTC
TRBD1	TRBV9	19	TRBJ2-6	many	CASSGPSGTGRFGANVLTF	TGTGCCAGCAGCGGGCCCTCCGGGACAGGGAGATTTGGGGCCAACGTCCTGACTTTC
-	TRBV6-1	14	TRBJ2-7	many	CASSEDRVREEQYF	TGTGCCAGCAGTGAAGACAGGGTCCGGGAGGAGCAGTACTTC